The clone carrying this T cell receptor (beta chain) was counted only a few times. Its antigen is unknown. The time point denotes: cycle 4 day 1 (C4D1), after five to seven weeks of nivolumab. With no exception, relapse followed autologous stem cell transplantation in all patients, and brentuximab vedotin exposure varied. Magnetic negative selection served to purify CD4+ T cells out of PBMCs that had been thawed. The CDR3 is 15 amino acids. V was clipped by 8 bases and J by 7 bases; unmatched bases: 10. CDR1 is SGHAT, CDR2 FQNNGV, per germline. The sample is drawn from a study of PD-1 blockade in classical Hodgkin lymphoma. Background on the study: Nivolumab 3 mg/kg was given intravenously every 2 weeks. Study-level points and caveats: Complete responders' baseline diversity resembled that of newly diagnosed patients. There was a significant rise in CD4+ TCR diversity by C4D1, with no such rise for CD8+. Relapsed/refractory patients reportedly had lower baseline diversity than newly diagnosed patients.

Sequencing was performed with immunoSEQ multiplex PCR; in TCRdb, only in-frame clones are kept and a portion is missing. The data hold approximately 11,000 clones, with around four fifths observed a single time. The receptor was derived from a human donor with classical Hodgkin lymphoma. The chain carries TRBV11-2 and TRBJ2-1; 11 nucleotides match TRBD2. The sample consisted of CD4+ T cells from blood, taken before the fourth cycle of nivolumab. The CDR3 here is CASGLAGPWGNEQFF. DNA for the CDR3: TGTGCCAGCGGACTAGCGGGCCCCTGGGGGAATGAGCAGTTCTTC. Together with reference TRBV11-2 and TRBJ2-1, the CDR3 gives the full variable domain: EAGVAQSPRYKIIEKRQSVAFWCNPISGHATLYWYQQILGQGPKLLIQFQNNGVVDDSQLPKDRFSAERLKGVDSTLKIQPAKLEDSAVYLCASGLAGPWGNEQFFGPGTRLTVL.